These 9 T cell receptor beta chains were all obtained from the same sample, sequenced in a study of radiotherapy plus CTLA-4 blockade in lung cancer. Produced via immunoSEQ multiplex PCR; TCRdb's table is partial and in-frame only. The sample carries some 70,000 clones, roughly 85% recorded once. The source material was peripheral blood, sampled from a patient treated with radiotherapy plus ipilimumab. These receptors all stem from a human donor with non-small cell lung cancer who had a complete response to radiotherapy plus ipilimumab.

This clone showed up just once. This sample includes further DNA sequences coding for the same CDR3. The chain couples TRBV9 to TRBJ1-1, with 7 bases matching TRBD1. CDR3 length: 13 residues. Trimming removed 4 bases from V and 1 base from J; junction bases left unmatched: 1. Germline V gene sequence: CDR1 SGDLS, CDR2 YYNGEE. This CDR3 is CASSRQGNTEAFF. CDR3 DNA: TGTGCCAGCAGCAGACAGGGGAACACTGAAGCTTTCTTT.

This chain joins TRBV19 and TRBJ1-2; D gene unclear. The CDR3 extends over 11 amino acids. CDR1 is LNHDA, CDR2 SQIVND, per germline (reference sequence). The V and J ends lost 7 bases and 5 bases respectively, with 8 bases between them. CDR3 protein: CASKEIYGYTF. CDR3 DNA: TGTGCCAGTAAGGAGATTTATGGCTACACCTTC.

The genes are TRBV7-9 and TRBJ2-4; 12 bases are a match to TRBD1. The CDR3 totals 14 residues. The germline CDR1 and CDR2 sequences are SEHNR and FQNEAQ (reference sequence). The J segment lost 7 bases and the V segment lost 4 bases, leaving 2 bases of the junction unmatched. CDR3 protein: CASSSGQGANIQYF. DNA of the CDR3: TGTGCCAGCAGCTCGGGACAGGGGGCGAACATTCAGTACTTC.

The chain uses TRBV11-3 and TRBJ1-1; 7 bases are a match to TRBD1. The V gene end was trimmed by 5 bases and the J gene end by 0 bases; junction bases not matched to a gene: 9. The CDR3 spans 16 residues. Germline assignment: CDR1 SGHNT and CDR2 YENEEA. The CDR3 reads CASSPGQEDMNTEAFF. CDR3 nucleotide sequence: TGTGCCAGCAGCCCCGGACAGGAGGACATGAACACTGAAGCTTTCTTT.

This chain joins TRBV15 and TRBJ2-1; D assignment may be TRBD1 or TRBD2 (5 bases each). CDR1 is LNHNV, CDR2 YYDKDF, per germline (reference sequence). Trimming took off 3 bases at V and 9 bases at J, with 12 bases between the two ends. This CDR3 region has 13 residues. The CDR3 DNA follows: TGTGCCACCAGCAGTTCATACGGGACTGAGCAGTTCTTC. Its protein is CATSSSYGTEQFF.

This chain joins TRBV30 and TRBJ1-5; 8 nucleotides match TRBD1. This CDR3 contains 16 residues. The V gene end was trimmed by 0 bases and the J gene end by 0 bases; junction bases not matched to a gene: 4. Germline-derived CDR1 and CDR2 are GTSNPN and SVGIG (reference sequence). The CDR3 protein is CAWSVQTGVSNQPQHF. DNA for the CDR3: TGTGCCTGGAGTGTACAGACAGGGGTTAGCAATCAGCCCCAGCATTTT.

The chain carries TRBV7-6 and TRBJ2-5, with 7 bases that match TRBD1. The CDR3 has 14 residues. Trimming took 5 bases from V and 4 from J; bases not matched to a gene: 7. The germline gives CDR1 SGHVS, CDR2 FNYEAQ. CDR3 nucleotide sequence: TGTGCCAGCAGCCCAGGACAGGACCTAGAGACCCAGTACTTC. Amino acid sequence: CASSPGQDLETQYF.

This chain links TRBV7-2 with TRBJ2-7; possible D gene TRBD2, 5 bases. The V end was cut by 1 base, the J end by 5 bases, with 9 bases between. This CDR3 region has 13 residues. Per germline, CDR1 SGHTA and CDR2 FQGNSA. CDR3 DNA sequence: TGTGCCAGCAGCTTAGTACCCGGGAACGAGCAGTACTTC. Its translation is CASSLVPGNEQYF.

The chain carries TRBV29-1 and TRBJ2-1; D is unresolved. V lost 1 base and J lost 10, with 14 bases in between. Germline assignment: CDR1 SQVTM and CDR2 ANQGSEA. The length of the CDR3 is 13 residues. CDR3 residues: CSVEVLKGSEQFF. As DNA, the CDR3 is TGCAGCGTTGAAGTACTAAAAGGGTCGGAGCAGTTCTTC.